These 5 T cell receptor beta chains were sequenced from one sample in a study of T cells in Graves' hyperthyroidism and ophthalmopathy. Authors of the study amplified TCR beta CDR3 regions from RNA transcripts. The HTBI primer set was used in a first-round RT-PCR of the TCR CDR3. From the multiplex PCR reads, TCRdb called clonotypes with MiXCR, one entry per CDR3 protein. The sample records 500,000 to 600,000 distinct CDR3 sequences, roughly 50% being singletons. The sequenced sample was peripheral blood or thyroid tissue (not recorded which). The receptors derive from an adult woman with Graves' disease, either hyperthyroidism or ophthalmopathy (not recorded which).

The CDR3 DNA sequence: TGTGCCAGCAGCCGGACGGAGGGTTCACCCCTCCACTTT. This encodes CASSRTEGSPLHF. The chain combines TRBV7-9 with TRBJ1-6; D is uncertain. The CDR3 extends over 13 amino acids. The V gene's germline CDR1 is SEHNR and CDR2 FQNEAQ (reference sequence). V was cut by 5 bases and J by 9 bases, with 11 bases left in between.

This clonotype was observed at least ten times. This chain uses TRBV6-1 with TRBJ1-2; possibly TRBD1 for D (5 bases). The CDR3 runs to 15 residues. V lost 3 bases to trimming and J lost 1 base, with 12 bases between them. Germline CDR1 MNHNS, CDR2 SASEGT. CDR3 bases: TGTGCCAGCAGTGATATAGGGGAGTTTAACTATGGCTACACCTTC. Translated, it gives CASSDIGEFNYGYTF.

The rearrangement uses TRBV29-1 and TRBJ2-1, with D perhaps TRBD2 (5 bases). This CDR3 is 12 amino acids long. Germline loops: CDR1 SQVTM, CDR2 ANQGSEA. Trimming removed 3 bases at V and 9 bases at J, with 12 bases between. For the CDR3, the DNA is TGCAGCGTTGAGGGGAGAGAGGTTGAGCAGTTCTTC. Translation gives CSVEGREVEQFF.

There are many counts of this clonotype. This chain's CDR3 is CASSSPDRADEKLFF. The CDR3 nucleotides are TGTGCCAGCAGCTCACCGGACAGGGCGGATGAAAAACTGTTTTTT. The V gene is TRBV7-9, the J gene TRBJ1-4; the match to TRBD1 covers 8 bases. The V gene end was trimmed by 4 bases and the J gene end by 6 bases; junction bases not matched to a gene: 7. This CDR3 is 15 amino acids long. Germline V gene lookup returns CDR1 SEHNR and CDR2 FQNEAQ (reference sequence).

The chain employs TRBV7-2 and TRBJ1-1, with 7 bases matching TRBD1. After removal of 1 base from V and 5 bases from J, the junction contained 13 bases not matched to a gene. The CDR3 length is 17 residues. CDR1 is SGHTA, CDR2 FQGNSA, per germline. The CDR3 loop reads CASSLGPKTGRETEAFF. The CDR3 DNA reads TGTGCCAGCAGCTTAGGTCCTAAGACAGGGCGAGAAACTGAAGCTTTCTTT.